The text below deals with one T cell receptor (beta chain). Its antigen is still unknown. This record comes from a study of T cells after yellow fever vaccination. TCRdb ran MiXCR on the 5' RACE reads and lists one entry per CDR3 protein. Here the sample spans over 250,000 distinct CDR3 sequences, roughly 5.6% being singletons. Study-wide results and caveats: Post-booster repertoires contained most primary-vaccination clones again (about 96% CD4, approximately 86% CD8).

The germline V gene has CDR1 MNHEY and CDR2 SVGEGT. CDR3 length: 16 residues. V was shortened by 4 bases and J by 2 bases, with 18 bases between the two germline ends. The TCR originated in a man in his late teens or twenties who received the YFV17D yellow fever vaccine. The sequencing here drew on CD4+ T cells sorted from PBMCs, taken on the day of the yellow fever booster vaccination. V is TRBV6-2 or TRBV6-3 and J is TRBJ2-7; TRBD2 is a possible D gene (7 bases). The DNA for the CDR3 is TGTGCCAGCAGTTCGCTTTGGCGGGGGCCCCCCTACGAGCAGTACTTC. Amino acid sequence: CASSSLWRGPPYEQYF.